The subject of this entry is one TCR beta chain. Between the trimmed V and J ends, which lost 7 bases and 3 bases, there was a span of 11 bases. There are 13 residues in the CDR3. Germline V gives CDR1 SGHRS, CDR2 YFSETQ. The entry originates in a study of cytomegalovirus exposure and HLA in healthy donors. The primer mix had 60 Vbeta and 13 Jbeta primers. Generated by immunoSEQ multiplex PCR, the TCRdb table keeps only in-frame clones and is missing some. The sample comprises around 130,000 clones, just over 70% of which are singletons, and more than 2.5% rests with the top ten. The chain is built from TRBV5-1 and TRBJ1-3; the D gene is possibly TRBD1 (6 bases). The clonotype comes from a woman aged 55-69 years in good health and CMV-seropositive. Sequenced sample: PBMCs. The CDR3 region is CASAETGGNTIYF. DNA for the CDR3: TGCGCCAGCGCCGAGACAGGTGGAAACACCATATATTTT.